This T cell receptor (beta chain) derives from a study of cytomegalovirus exposure and HLA in healthy donors (dated by TCRdb to about 2017). Study-level background: In an earlier analysis of around 540 of the donors, approximately 300 Gb of sequence data and just under 120 million unique TCR beta sequences from approximately 180 million T cells were reported. An early release that covered about 640 HLA-typed donors contained approximately 300 gigabases of sequencing data and 70 million to 100 million unique TCR sequences. Among the roughly 370 genotyped donors, approximately 81% belonged to the genetic ancestry cluster associated with self-reported Caucasian donors. The study was designed to test whether signatures of past pathogen exposure could be identified by cataloging public T cell receptors. The study used immunosequencing to profile the T cell repertoires of approximately 630 subjects and linked those repertoires to cytomegalovirus serostatus. Besides the first cohort of about 730 subjects, a separate validation cohort made up of over 95 different subjects was used. To predict cytomegalovirus infection status, the study brought together high-throughput TCR immunosequencing, statistical association of individual TCRs with disease status, and machine learning. A later analysis re-examined previously published TCR beta repertoires from just over 650 donors and added high-resolution HLA genotyping to investigate patterns of TCR occurrence. Rather than drawing on any new phenotypic data, the later analysis identified candidate immune exposures from TCR beta sequences and the way those sequences occurred across donors. To decide whether each TCR beta V gene segment behaved as functional or pseudogenic, an earlier analysis of 587 of the donors relied on high-throughput TCR beta sequencing. Donor age, sex, ethnicity and CMV serostatus were compiled together with the repertoire data. In a later genetic analysis, genome-wide SNP genotypes for about 65% of the 666 donors were used, and that subset was treated as a discovery cohort. All discovery cohort repertoires had been generated using a single sequencing platform. Both class I and class II loci were covered by HLA typing, at four-digit resolution. Typing coverage varied by locus: roughly 629-630 donors for A, B, C, DRB1 and DQB1; approximately 500 for DQA1; more than 600 for DPA1; roughly 450 for DPB1. Because of strong linkage in the cohort, 5 or 6 DR-DQ haplotypes were treated as single units for association and clustering. On average, about 200,000 unique TCR beta nucleotide sequences were sequenced per donor among some 430 genotyped donors of the cohort, with 15% to 20% of those sequences being non-productive.

A remark on this clone: There is no known antigen for this receptor. No base quality values were provided; no much bigger clone lies one nucleotide off.

The cohort comprised around 690 healthy bone marrow donors. At the time of sampling, every cohort member was nominally healthy, though immune exposures that went unrecorded were likely present. The donor tested CMV seronegative and was one of the 352 seronegative cohort members. Each donor provided a peripheral blood sample, and peripheral blood mononuclear cells were used for TCR beta sequencing. The Qiagen DNeasy Blood Extraction Kit was used to extract genomic DNA from the blood cell samples. The trim is 3 bases for V and 2 bases for J, with a gap of 16 bases between the germline ends. The germline V gene provides CDR1 SGHTA and CDR2 FQGNSA. From the cysteine through the phenylalanine, the CDR3 covers 16 amino acids. Solely the CDR3 DNA is kept, with 48 bases framed from the first base. Libraries came from the immunoSEQ multiplex PCR assay. For the multiplex PCR, a mixture combining 60 forward primers for TCR Vbeta segments and 13 reverse primers for TCR Jbeta segments was used. The CDR3 region of rearranged TCR beta genes was amplified from genomic DNA with a multiplex PCR assay. The Illumina HiSeq System was used to sequence the amplified TCR beta libraries as 87-base-pair reads. In the authors' own workflow: A later analysis counted approximately 76 million unique TCR beta chains across the 650 to 800 repertoires, and roughly 11 million of these chains were shared by at least two donors. Raw reads were error-corrected and collapsed into unique sequences with a nearest-neighbor algorithm that merged closely related sequences to remove PCR and sequencing errors. To assign V, D and J gene segments, CDR3 sequences were aligned to IMGT reference sequences. For a sequence to be retained, a match of at least six nucleotides to both a V gene segment and a J gene segment was required. A rearrangement counted as productive if the CDR3 had no stop codons and remained in frame with V and J, and every other rearrangement counted as non-productive. Following IMGT convention, CDR3 was defined as the stretch from the second conserved V-encoded cysteine to the conserved J-encoded phenylalanine. In an earlier analysis of more than 550 of the donors, sequences lacking an unambiguous match to a single V gene segment were excluded. An earlier analysis of about 590 of the donors classified V segments as functional when productive rearrangements were above 56.7% and as segregating when the standard deviation between donors was above 5%. To diagnose cytomegalovirus status from the catalog of TCR beta chain sequences, a statistical classification framework was built. V and J gene assignment, in a later analysis, came from comparing TCR nucleotide sequences with IMGT/GENE-DB human TR gene sequences. The TCRdist pipeline was used in a later analysis to assign CDR3 sequences and most-parsimonious VDJ recombination scenarios. A later analysis defined each TCR beta chain by its CDR3 amino acid sequence plus V-gene family, and excluded reads lacking a unique V-gene family. To address suspected cross-contamination and a sequencing artifact, a later analysis removed a few hundred highly shared, low-generation-probability nucleotide sequences. A later analysis calculated a clonal expansion index for each public chain from normalized within-repertoire ranks of inferred template counts. In a later analysis, generation probabilities were computed using a VDJ recombination model fitted to out-of-frame rearrangements, and the results were checked against IGoR. Hypergeometric tests were used in a later analysis to score TCR-TCR, TCR-HLA and TCR-CMV co-occurrence, with a repertoire-size bias correction applied to the TCR pairs. To estimate false discovery rates, a later analysis permuted the HLA or CMV assignments 20 times. In a later analysis, co-occurring TCRs were grouped using DBSCAN, and TCRdist sequence similarity was added for clustering within HLA-allele-positive subsets. For co-occurrence clustering, repertoires with fewer than 30,000 or more than 120,000 public chains were excluded, along with about five repertoires with anomalous nucleotide sharing. TCRdb re-hosts the immuneACCESS table, in-frame sequences only. Its copies lack some clones; in the studies checked, an unresolved V gene accounts for under half of them, and the cause for the rest is not known. V and J calls and clone size come straight from that table; D and trimming were deduced from the DNA. This sample has 200,000 to 250,000 clones in its table, and more than 60% of those were observed once. In total, the top ten clones hold about 1.7% of the sample.

General conclusions and limits of the study: Most TCR sequences were observed very rarely across donors, whereas some public TCRs were present in many individuals. A later genetic analysis associated a missense DCLRE1C variant with V-gene and J-gene trimming of TCR beta chains, and an independent cohort replicated the association. In the study, about 150 TCR beta chains were listed as associated with cytomegalovirus. Compared with equally common non-associated chains, HLA-associated TCR beta chains in a later analysis were more clonally expanded and had lower generation probabilities. In an earlier analysis of approximately 590 of the donors, most TCR beta V segments were observed in productive rearrangements about 87% or about 30% of the time, broadly matching IMGT annotations. Correlated functional status among segregating V segments might reflect linkage disequilibrium, but an unknown experimental factor could not be ruled out. The classifier was reported to diagnose cytomegalovirus status with high specificity and sensitivity in both the original and validation cohorts. Because some donors lacked HLA typing at each locus, the association tests relied only on the typed subset. A later analysis associated about 18,000 TCR beta sequences with specific HLA alleles at a false discovery rate of 0.05. Because counts were too low, seventeen rarely observed V segments, including chromosome 9 orphons, were excluded from the earlier analysis of roughly 580 of the donors. In vitro tests confirmed that a few of the cytomegalovirus-associated TCR beta chains recognize cytomegalovirus antigens. A later analysis found that TCR association rates varied across HLA loci, with DRB1 alleles showing the most associated TCRs and HLA-C alleles the fewest. The authors suggested that the approach could potentially be generalized to other disease states and immunological phenotypes. When HLA alleles, especially DR and DQ, strongly co-occurred, attributing TCR associations to individual alleles was difficult. A later genetic analysis reported fewer N-insertions in productive TCRs among donors in an Asian-associated ancestry cluster than the roughly 620-donor mean. Presence/absence analyses assumed roughly uniform sequencing depth across donors, an assumption that may not hold. The cohort was sequenced for TCR beta chains only, and without alpha or paired-chain data the features that could be detected were limited. Most CMV-associated TCR beta chains appeared to be HLA-restricted in a later analysis, and the HLA associations seemed to be driven largely by CMV exposure. A further reported finding was that TCR beta sequences accurately predicted the HLA-A and HLA-B alleles for most subjects in the first cohort. A later analysis reported that several top co-occurrence clusters appeared linked to parvovirus B19, influenza, CMV and Epstein-Barr virus. A cluster of highly shared sequence variants was judged likely to represent a technical artifact of the sequencing pipeline. The only immune exposure information available for the cohort was CMV serostatus. Because the 87-base-pair reads could not distinguish some IMGT-functional V segments, including TRBV6-2 and TRBV6-3, those segments were excluded.

Here the chain combines TRBV7-2 and TRBJ2-5, and TRBD2 may be the D gene, going by 5 matching bases. Sample: PBMCs. This clonotype was obtained from a man in his forties or fifties in good health and CMV-seronegative. The CDR3 in this case is CASSFGIGRAQETQYF. The sequenced DNA: TGTGCCAGCAGCTTCGGCATTGGGCGGGCGCAAGAGACCCAGTACTTC. The CDR3, completed at both ends by the reference TRBV7-2 and TRBJ2-5 genes, gives the full variable domain GAGVSQSPSNKVTEKGKDVELRCDPISGHTALYWYRQSLGQGLEFLIYFQGNSAPDKSGLPSDRFSAERTGGSVSTLTIQRTQQEDSAVYLCASSFGIGRAQETQYFGPGTRLLVL.